This T cell receptor (beta chain) stems from a study of blood T cell repertoires in COVID-19. Study context: Some COVID-19 samples were acute and others convalescent; all came from the United States, Italy and Spain. From T cells, B-cell-depleted T cells, or PBMCs came the material, which was cDNA or gDNA.

Original processing notes: Amplification of reference gene primers provided the estimated nucleated cell counts. Method: immunoSEQ multiplex PCR; TCRdb's copy keeps in-frame clones and lacks some. Clone size and the V and J calls come from that table; the DNA yielded D and trimming. Among 180,000 or so clones listed, around 82% were seen once. Sequenced material: peripheral blood. This clonotype was obtained from a human donor with acute or convalescent COVID-19. The donor label of this sample is uncertain.

The CDR3 DNA is TGTGCCAGCAGCCGGCATATAGCTCAGGGCCCAAGGGATGGCTACACCTTC. Its protein product is CASSRHIAQGPRDGYTF. The J gene is TRBJ1-2, the V gene TRBV7-9, with D possibly being TRBD1 (5 bases). This CDR3 is 17 amino acids long. Germline loops: CDR1 SEHNR, CDR2 FQNEAQ (reference sequence). The V and J ends lost 5 bases and 6 bases respectively, with 25 bases between them. The whole variable domain, remainder taken from reference TRBV7-9 and TRBJ1-2, is DTGVSQNPRHKITKRGQNVTFRCDPISEHNRLYWYRQTLGQGPEFLTYFQNEAQLEKSRLLSDRFSAERPKGSFSTLEIQRTEQGDSAMYLCASSRHIAQGPRDGYTFGSGTRLTVV.